Following are 27 T cell receptor beta chains from one sample sequenced in a study of blood T cell repertoires in COVID-19. The repertoire was sequenced with immunoSEQ multiplex PCR; TCRdb's copy has only in-frame clones and lacks some. The repertoire holds roughly 250,000 clones, approximately 91% seen once, with around 0.9% in the top ten. Material: peripheral blood. The receptors here all came from a man in his thirties or forties with COVID-19, enrolled during active disease.

For this clone: Other DNA sequences in this specimen translate into the identical CDR3. This chain joins TRBV5-1 and TRBJ2-1, with 10 nucleotides matching TRBD2. Germline trimming cut 3 bases from V and 5 bases from J; bases unmatched to any gene: 2. Germline V gives CDR1 SGHRS, CDR2 YFSETQ. This CDR3 is 14 amino acids long. The chain's CDR3 is CASSSGLADNEQFF. CDR3 sequence (DNA): TGCGCCAGCAGCTCCGGACTAGCGGACAATGAGCAGTTCTTC.

V and J are TRBV6-6 and TRBJ2-5; TRBD2 agrees at 8 bases. The V gene's germline CDR1 is MNHNY and CDR2 SVGAGI (reference sequence). With 0 bases clipped from V and 3 bases from J, the junction kept 6 bases outside the gene matches. This CDR3 comprises 16 residues. The CDR3 reads CASSYSRLAGKETQYF. CDR3 sequence (DNA): TGTGCCAGCAGTTACTCAAGGCTAGCGGGTAAAGAGACCCAGTACTTC.

The genes are TRBV2 and TRBJ2-1; the match to TRBD1 covers 7 bases. The germline V gene has CDR1 SNHLY and CDR2 FYNNEI. The V and J ends lost 8 bases and 15 bases, in that order; junction bases with no gene match: 19. The CDR3 is 14 amino acids. CDR3 sequence reads: CASLFRDSHRRGFF. The CDR3 bases are TGTGCCAGCTTATTCCGGGACAGTCACCGTAGGGGGTTCTTC.

The V and J genes are TRBV5-1 and TRBJ1-2; 10 bases are shared with TRBD1. The CDR3 is 16 residues long. V shed 4 bases, J shed 2 bases, and the junction held 8 bases outside the gene matches. Germline V gene data show CDR1 as SGHRS and CDR2 as YFSETQ. The CDR3 region has the DNA TGCGCCAGCAGCCCCGACAGGGGGCGGAACAACTATGGCTACACCTTC. Translation: CASSPDRGRNNYGYTF. Full variable domain (outside the CDR3, taken from reference TRBV5-1 and TRBJ1-2): KAGVTQTPRYLIKTRGQQVTLSCSPISGHRSVSWYQQTPGQGLQFLFEYFSETQRNKGNFPGRFSGRQFSNSRSEMNVSTLELGDSALYLCASSPDRGRNNYGYTFGSGTRLTVV.

The chain has TRBV7-3 and TRBJ2-1; 9 bases fit TRBD1. Unmatched junction bases numbered 12, after V lost 4 bases and J lost 5 bases. This CDR3 region has 17 residues. From germline, CDR1 is SGHTA and CDR2 FQGTGA. CDR3 protein: CASSSDNRDREDNEQFF. CDR3 nucleotide sequence: TGTGCCAGCAGCTCAGACAACCGGGACAGGGAGGACAATGAGCAGTTCTTC.

The gene calls are TRBV2 and TRBJ1-3; D is perhaps TRBD1 (5 bases). Germline loops: CDR1 SNHLY, CDR2 FYNNEI. The V gene lost 2 bases and the J gene lost 4 bases, with 9 bases spanning the gap. The CDR3 spans 14 residues. CDR3 bases: TGTGCCAGCAGTGAATCAGGGCCCGGAAACACCATATATTTT. It specifies CASSESGPGNTIYF.

V is TRBV5-1 and J is TRBJ1-2; 12 positions agree with TRBD1. CDR1 and CDR2 from the germline V gene are SGHRS and YFSETQ. Trimming cost V 0 bases and J 8 bases; bases outside gene matches: 8. This CDR3 has 16 residues. The CDR3 DNA is TGCGCCAGCAGCTTGGTTACCGGGACAGGGGGCGTCGGCTACACCTTC. This sequence encodes CASSLVTGTGGVGYTF.

The rearrangement joins TRBV5-1 to TRBJ1-3, with no clear D. CDR3 length: 16 residues. V lost 0 bases to trimming and J lost 0 bases, with 10 bases between them. Germline CDR1 reads SGHRS; CDR2 reads YFSETQ. The CDR3 nucleotides read TGCGCCAGCAGCTTGGACAGACCTGTCTCTGGAAACACCATATATTTT. Protein sequence: CASSLDRPVSGNTIYF.

The rearrangement links TRBV18 to TRBJ2-7; TRBD1 might be the D (6 bases). Germline CDR1 reads KGHSH; CDR2 reads LQKENI. The V end lost 6 bases, the J end lost 6 bases, and 18 bases lay between the germline ends. The CDR3 is 14 residues long. CDR3 protein: CASSHGTTRREQYF. In DNA form, the CDR3 reads TGTGCCAGCTCCCACGGGACAACCCGACGCGAGCAGTACTTC.

The chain uses TRBV19 and TRBJ1-6; 9 bases match TRBD1. V gave up 8 bases and J gave up 2 bases; unmatched junction bases: 4. The CDR3 covers 15 residues. Germline V lookup: CDR1 LNHDA, CDR2 SQIVND (reference sequence). The chain's CDR3 is CASAGTGPYNSPLHF. The DNA of the CDR3 is TGTGCCAGTGCTGGGACAGGGCCCTATAATTCACCCCTCCACTTT. Looking up the rest from reference TRBV19 and TRBJ1-6 gives the full variable domain: DGGITQSPKYLFRKEGQNVTLSCEQNLNHDAMYWYRQDPGQGLRLIYYSQIVNDFQKGDIAEGYSVSREKKESFPLTVTSAQKNPTAFYLCASAGTGPYNSPLHFGNGTRLTVT.

The V and J genes are TRBV12-3 or TRBV12-4 and TRBJ1-2; D remains ambiguous. V was trimmed by 4 bases and J by 8 bases, leaving 14 bases between them. The CDR3 is 13 amino acids. The CDR3 coding sequence is TGTGCCAGCAGTTCCTCCGGAGGAAGGGGCTACACCTTC. This gives the protein CASSSSGGRGYTF.

Here the CDR3 reads CASSLPGYTEAFF. The CDR3 coding sequence is TGTGCCAGCAGCTTACCAGGGTACACTGAAGCTTTCTTT. This rearrangement joins TRBV7-2 to TRBJ1-1; TRBD1 might be the D (5 bases). Germline V gene sequence: CDR1 SGHTA, CDR2 FQGNSA. With 2 bases removed from V and 3 bases from J, the gap between germline ends came to 7 bases. The CDR3 consists of 13 residues.

The chain links TRBV10-3 to TRBJ1-2; 11 nucleotides match TRBD1. The germline gives CDR1 ENHRY, CDR2 SYGVKD. The CDR3 spans 16 residues. J lost 6 bases, V lost 0 bases, and 6 bases had no gene match. The CDR3 reads CAISESGTGGMDGYTF. The CDR3 region has the DNA TGTGCCATCAGTGAGTCGGGGACAGGGGGAATGGATGGCTACACCTTC.

About this clone: Other nucleotide sequences from this sample produce the same CDR3. J is TRBJ2-7 and V is TRBV20-1; perhaps TRBD2 as D (5 bases). Trimming took 2 bases from V and 4 from J, leaving 6 bases between them. The germline V gene encodes CDR1 DFQATT and CDR2 SNEGSKA (reference sequence). The CDR3 extends over 11 amino acids. In DNA form, the CDR3 reads TGCAGTGCTAGACGCGGGTACGAGCAGTACTTC. Translating it yields CSARRGYEQYF.

The chain couples TRBV20-1 to TRBJ2-5; D might be TRBD1 (6 bases). CDR1 is DFQATT and CDR2 is SNEGSKA in the germline V gene (reference sequence). The V end lost 3 bases, the J end lost 0 bases, and 17 bases lay between the germline ends. This CDR3 spans 16 amino acids. CDR3 DNA sequence: TGCAGTGCTAGTCCCATACTCAGGGGTAACCAAGAGACCCAGTACTTC. Amino acids: CSASPILRGNQETQYF.

The chain combines TRBV5-1 with TRBJ1-1, with a tentative D call TRBD1 (5 bases). The CDR3 spans 15 residues. The germline gives CDR1 SGHRS, CDR2 YFSETQ. Trimming cost V 0 bases and J 1 base, with 10 bases left between them. The CDR3 DNA reads as TGCGCCAGCAGCTTGGAGGGGCGTGGGAACACTGAAGCTTTCTTT. Encoded protein: CASSLEGRGNTEAFF.

This sequence joins TRBV10-3 and TRBJ1-5; 9 bases are a match to TRBD1. Germline loops: CDR1 ENHRY, CDR2 SYGVKD. V gave up 5 bases and J gave up 1 base; unmatched junction bases: 6. The CDR3 runs 16 residues. CDR3 sequence reads: CAISTTGGLSNQPQHF. The CDR3, as DNA: TGTGCCATCAGTACCACAGGGGGCTTGAGCAATCAGCCCCAGCATTTT.

V gene TRBV19 combines with J gene TRBJ1-3; D gene uncertain. Germline V gives CDR1 LNHDA, CDR2 SQIVND (reference sequence). CDR3 length: 16 amino acids. The V and J ends lost 3 bases and 0 bases respectively, with 12 bases between them. For the CDR3, the DNA is TGTGCCAGTAGTATCGCGGCCTCGAGCTCTGGAAACACCATATATTTT. Translating it yields CASSIAASSSGNTIYF.

The rearrangement uses TRBV2 and TRBJ1-6; tentative D call: TRBD1 (6 bases). V dropped 9 bases and J dropped 9 bases, with 15 bases sitting between them. Looked up from germline, CDR1 is SNHLY and CDR2 is FYNNEI. The CDR3 runs 13 residues. For the CDR3, the DNA is TGTGCCAGTCTACAGGGCTGGACTTCACCCCTCCACTTT. As protein: CASLQGWTSPLHF.

This chain connects TRBV20-1 to TRBJ1-4; 7 bases align to TRBD1. Germline values: CDR1 DFQATT, CDR2 SNEGSKA (reference sequence). V was pared by 3 bases and J by 7 bases, with 5 bases of the junction left unmatched. This CDR3 spans 13 amino acids. As DNA, the CDR3 is TGCAGTGCTAGTATACAGGGGACTGAAAAACTGTTTTTT. It specifies CSASIQGTEKLFF.

The CDR3 protein is CASRTGSSGNQPQHF. DNA of the CDR3: TGTGCCAGCAGGACAGGTTCAAGTGGCAATCAGCCCCAGCATTTT. This chain links TRBV2 with TRBJ1-5; TRBD1 is a possible D gene (6 bases). The ends were cut back, 6 bases at V and 2 bases at J, with 14 bases in the middle. CDR3 length equals 15 residues. Germline lookup yields CDR1 SNHLY and CDR2 FYNNEI.

The V call is TRBV3-1 (or the pseudogene TRBV3-2), the J call TRBJ2-2, with a weak D call TRBD2 (6 bases). There are 14 residues in the CDR3. The germline CDR1 and CDR2 sequences are LGHDT and YNNKEL (reference sequence). V was trimmed by 6 bases and J by 7 bases, leaving 15 bases between them. The CDR3 nucleotides are TGTGCCAGCAGAGGAGGGAACCATTTCGGGGAGCTGTTTTTT. This codes for CASRGGNHFGELFF.

This sequence joins TRBV6-1 and TRBJ2-1, with TRBD2 matching 7 bases. CDR1 MNHNS and CDR2 SASEGT come from the germline V gene. Trimming removed 3 bases from V and 11 bases from J; junction bases left unmatched: 7. CDR3 size: 13 residues. The CDR3 DNA sequence: TGTGCCAGCAGTGACCAAGAGCGGGGCAAGCAGTTCTTC. It codes for CASSDQERGKQFF.

The rearrangement uses TRBV4-1 and TRBJ2-5; 11 bases line up with TRBD2. V lost 3 bases to trimming and J lost 3 bases; unmatched junction nucleotides: 0. The CDR3 runs 14 residues. Germline V CDR1 and CDR2: MGHRA, YSYEKL. CDR3 sequence (DNA): TGCGCCAGCAGCCAGGGACTAGCGGAAGAGACCCAGTACTTC. Translation: CASSQGLAEETQYF.

The rearrangement joins TRBV11-2 to TRBJ2-5; 8 bases map to TRBD1. The CDR3 consists of 16 residues. Germline CDR1 is SGHAT and CDR2 is FQNNGV. The V segment lost 5 bases and the J segment 5 bases; nucleotides outside the gene matches: 13. The CDR3 is CASSLSDRGSLETQYF. CDR3 DNA: TGTGCCAGCAGCCTATCCGACAGGGGTTCTTTGGAGACCCAGTACTTC.

The chain employs TRBV29-1 and TRBJ1-2; perhaps TRBD1 as D (5 bases). The CDR3 has 13 amino acids. V gave up 5 bases and J gave up 6 bases, with 16 bases separating them. Germline-derived CDR1 and CDR2 are SQVTM and ANQGSEA. CDR3 loop: CSVPWGGEDGYTF. The CDR3 DNA is TGCAGCGTTCCTTGGGGAGGGGAGGATGGCTACACCTTC.

V and J are TRBV7-9 and TRBJ2-2; 8 bases fit TRBD2. V was clipped by 5 bases and J by 8 bases; unmatched bases: 7. The CDR3 runs to 14 residues. Germline V lookup: CDR1 SEHNR, CDR2 FQNEAQ (reference sequence). The DNA of the CDR3 is TGTGCCAGCAGCCCGGGACTAGGTGCGGGGGAGCTGTTTTTT. Residues: CASSPGLGAGELFF.